This is a list of T cell receptor beta chains from one sample in a study of T cell responses to AZD1222 COVID-19 vaccine. Sequencing was performed with immunoSEQ multiplex PCR; in TCRdb, only in-frame clones are kept and a portion is missing. This table holds 25,000 to 30,000 clones, 89% found once. The source was peripheral blood, collected on day 0 of AZD1222 vaccination. The receptors derive from an adult in good health. CDR3s include the opening cysteine and the closing phenylalanine or tryptophan. D genes are given only for firm matches. Rows give clone size only sometimes, using once, few, many, or a class for an expanded clone.

D: TRBD2
size: NA
V: TRBV5-1
J: TRBJ2-1
CDR3: CASSILAGRYNEQFF
DNA: TGCGCCAGCAGCATCCTAGCGGGCCGCTACAATGAGCAGTTCTTC

D: NA
size: NA
V: TRBV30
J: TRBJ1-6
CDR3: CAWGLGFNSPLHF
DNA: TGTGCTTGGGGCCTCGGTTTTAATTCACCCCTCCACTTT

D: NA
size: NA
V: TRBV6-5
J: TRBJ1-1
CDR3: CASSYSFGTSTEAFF
DNA: TGTGCCAGCAGTTACTCATTCGGGACGAGCACTGAAGCTTTCTTT

D: TRBD1
size: NA
V: TRBV6-6
J: TRBJ1-1
CDR3: CASTDTGGHYEAFF
DNA: TGTGCCAGCACCGACACAGGGGGGCATTATGAAGCTTTCTTT

D: NA
size: NA
V: TRBV24-1
J: TRBJ2-7
CDR3: CATSDGGGGTGNEQYF
DNA: TGTGCCACCAGTGACGGCGGCGGGGGTACAGGGAACGAGCAGTACTTC

D: TRBD2
size: few
V: TRBV5-4
J: TRBJ2-7
CDR3: CASSLKRLAGADEQYF
DNA: TGTGCCAGCAGCTTAAAGAGACTAGCGGGAGCAGACGAGCAGTACTTC

D: NA
size: few
V: TRBV6-5
J: TRBJ1-2
CDR3: CASSSRGGGTYGYTF
DNA: TGTGCCAGCAGTTCCCGTGGGGGGGGAACTTATGGCTACACCTTC

D: TRBD2
size: NA
V: TRBV6-1
J: TRBJ2-1
CDR3: CASSGPLGGGPDNEQFF
DNA: TGTGCCAGCAGTGGCCCGTTGGGGGGAGGGCCCGACAATGAGCAGTTCTTC

D: NA
size: NA
V: TRBV11-3
J: TRBJ2-1
CDR3: CASSPPGVGDNEQFF
DNA: TGTGCCAGCAGCCCGCCGGGAGTGGGGGACAATGAGCAGTTCTTC

D: NA
size: NA
V: TRBV28
J: TRBJ2-7
CDR3: CASSPTRIEQYF
DNA: TGTGCCAGCAGCCCCACCCGGATCGAGCAGTACTTC

D: TRBD2
size: NA
V: TRBV6-2/TRBV6-3
J: TRBJ2-5
CDR3: CASSYGHVAGGQETQYF
DNA: TGTGCCAGCAGTTATGGCCACGTAGCGGGAGGCCAAGAGACCCAGTACTTC

D: NA
size: NA
V: TRBV24-1
J: TRBJ2-1
CDR3: CATSDSRGTYNEQFF
DNA: TGTGCCACCAGTGATTCCCGGGGCACCTACAATGAGCAGTTCTTC

D: NA
size: NA
V: TRBV11-2
J: TRBJ2-1
CDR3: CASSLGEQRAVRNEQFF
DNA: TGTGCCAGCAGCTTGGGCGAGCAGAGGGCAGTTCGGAATGAGCAGTTCTTC

D: NA
size: NA
V: TRBV7-2
J: TRBJ1-1
CDR3: CASSFRDTEAFF
DNA: TGTGCCAGCAGCTTCCGCGACACTGAAGCTTTCTTT